Sequencing of this T cell receptor beta chain was carried out in a study of long-term antiretroviral therapy in people with HIV. Survey-level immunoSEQ v3.0 assays were run. Assay: immunoSEQ multiplex PCR; the TCRdb copy retains only in-frame clones and omits some. The sample lists some 18,000 clones, about 80% seen once, with around 14% in the top ten. The CDR3 is made up of 14 amino acids. V was pared by 3 bases and J by 5 bases, with 6 bases of the junction left unmatched. The V gene's germline CDR1 is LNHDA and CDR2 SQIVND (reference sequence). This clonotype was sampled from a woman in her forties or fifties with HIV. The chain carries TRBV19 and TRBJ1-1; 7 bases line up with TRBD1. Sequences were derived from unsorted PBMCs, sampled 0.5 years before starting antiretroviral therapy. CDR3 sequence: CASSIYRGGTEAFF. CDR3 DNA sequence: TGTGCCAGTAGTATTTACAGGGGAGGGACTGAAGCTTTCTTT.